This T cell receptor (beta chain) was documented in a study of blood T cell repertoires in COVID-19. Whole-study context: Sites across the United States, Italy and Spain contributed samples from acute and convalescent COVID-19.

The CDR3 contains 16 residues. The germline CDR1 and CDR2 sequences are SGHAT and FQNNGV. V lost 1 base, J lost 4 bases, and 11 bases lay in between. Generated by immunoSEQ multiplex PCR, the TCRdb table keeps only in-frame clones and is missing some. The sample shows around 300,000 clones, approximately 88% of them seen only once. The sequencing sample was made of PBMCs or T cells enriched from blood (not recorded which). The chain has TRBV11-2 and TRBJ2-6; D is perhaps TRBD1 (5 bases). The TCR comes from a man under 40 who had recovered from COVID-19. As DNA, the CDR3 is TGTGCCAGCAGCTTAGGCGACAGATCCGGGGCCAACGTCCTGACTTTC. Amino acids: CASSLGDRSGANVLTF.